The 20 T cell receptor beta chains below all came from one sample that was sequenced in a study of shared clonotypes between healthy human individuals. Repertoires were generated with immunoSEQ multiplex PCR, while TCRdb's copy carries only in-frame clones and drops some. The sample contains 2.3 million or so clones, over 90% of which appear only once. Sequenced input: naive CD4+ T cells from PBMCs. Subset specified: CD45RA+ positively selected. Receptors originate from a man aged 18 to 30 in good health. Some clones in this sample may be carry-over from other donors' samples.

Concerning this clone: This specimen includes other DNA sequences encoding the same CDR3. This chain uses TRBV6-5 with TRBJ2-7, with TRBD2 matching 11 bases. This CDR3 is built from 15 residues. V lost 2 bases to trimming and J lost 2 bases; unmatched junction nucleotides: 2. Germline CDR1 and CDR2: MNHEY and SVGAGI. CDR3 bases: TGTGCCAGCAGTTACCGACTAGCGGGGACCTACGAGCAGTACTTC. Translation: CASSYRLAGTYEQYF.

This clone was counted a single time. This rearrangement joins TRBV6-5 to TRBJ2-1; D is tentatively TRBD1 or TRBD2 (5 bases each). The CDR3 is 15 amino acids. From germline, CDR1 is MNHEY and CDR2 SVGAGI. V shed 6 bases and J shed 6 bases, with 18 bases lying between them. The CDR3 nucleotides read TGTGCCAGCAGCCGAGTGGGGGTCCCGGGCAATGAGCAGTTCTTC. Its protein is CASSRVGVPGNEQFF.

V usage is TRBV30 and J usage is TRBJ2-5, with D hard to call. Germline V lookup: CDR1 GTSNPN, CDR2 SVGIG (reference sequence). This CDR3 has 15 residues. The V end lost 2 bases, the J end lost 0 bases, and 13 bases lay between the germline ends. CDR3 protein: CAWSKAGWYQETQYF. Here the CDR3 DNA reads TGTGCCTGGAGTAAGGCAGGATGGTACCAAGAGACCCAGTACTTC.

The V and J genes are TRBV7-6 and TRBJ2-7; no reliable D call. Germline-derived CDR1 and CDR2 are SGHVS and FNYEAQ. This CDR3 has 15 amino acids. Trimming removed 0 bases at V and 0 bases at J, with 9 bases between. CDR3 in amino acids: CASSLAGADSYEQYF. DNA of the CDR3: TGTGCCAGCAGCTTAGCGGGCGCAGACTCCTACGAGCAGTACTTC.

V gene TRBV13 combines with J gene TRBJ1-4; TRBD1 matches at 9 bases. The J segment lost 8 bases and the V segment lost 5 bases, leaving 9 bases of the junction unmatched. Germline CDR1 reads PRHDT; CDR2 reads FYEKMQ (reference sequence). This CDR3 has 15 amino acids. The CDR3 region has the DNA TGTGCCAGCAGCGCACGCGGGACAGGGAACGAAAAACTGTTTTTT. Translation gives CASSARGTGNEKLFF.

Comment on this clone: Just one base apart from a much larger clone, this may be a read error. J is TRBJ1-2 and V is TRBV4-2; a possible D gene is TRBD1 (5 bases). The CDR3 contains 12 residues. Trimming cost V 4 bases and J 2 bases, with 5 bases left between them. Germline V gene lookup returns CDR1 LGHNA and CDR2 YNFKEQ. CDR3 in amino acids: CASSPGNYGYTF. The CDR3 DNA reads TGTGCCAGCAGCCCAGGGAACTATGGCTACACCTTC.

In regard to this clone: Other DNA sequences in this specimen translate into the identical CDR3. The V gene is TRBV28, the J gene TRBJ1-2, with 7 bases that match TRBD1. The CDR3 has 13 amino acids. Looked up from germline, CDR1 is MDHEN and CDR2 is SYDVKM. V was clipped by 4 bases and J by 4 bases; unmatched bases: 3. Here the CDR3 DNA reads TGTGCCAGCAGTTCGACAGGGCGCTATGGCTACACCTTC. It translates to CASSSTGRYGYTF.

Comments on this clone: Other nucleotide sequences from this sample produce the same CDR3. The rearrangement joins TRBV10-1 to TRBJ1-1, with no clear D. Deletions cut 3 bases from V and 0 bases from J, with 5 bases between. The CDR3 is 13 amino acids. Germline V gene data show CDR1 as WNHNN and CDR2 as SYGVQD (reference sequence). The CDR3 region is CASSETVNTEAFF. DNA for the CDR3: TGCGCCAGCAGTGAAACAGTGAACACTGAAGCTTTCTTT.

This chain links TRBV28 with TRBJ1-1; D possibly corresponds to TRBD1 (5 bases). V was pared by 9 bases and J by 10 bases, with 27 bases between. CDR1 is MDHEN and CDR2 is SYDVKM in the germline V gene. The CDR3 consists of 15 residues. The CDR3, as DNA: TGTGCCAGTTACGGGGAAAATGGGCAGGGATTTCGAGCTTTCTTT. Amino acids: CASYGENGQGFRAFF.

V gene TRBV7-2 combines with J gene TRBJ2-1; D is tentatively TRBD1 or TRBD2 (6 bases each). This CDR3 is 17 amino acids long. Germline CDR1 and CDR2: SGHTA and FQGNSA. Trimming removed 1 base at V and 9 bases at J, with 22 bases between. The CDR3 DNA reads as TGTGCCAGCAGCTTAGTATTCTCTAGCGCCCCACAGGGTGAGCAGTTCTTC. Translated, it gives CASSLVFSSAPQGEQFF.

The rearrangement joins TRBV7-6 to TRBJ2-5; D might be TRBD1 or TRBD2, each matching 5 bases. The CDR3 runs 15 residues. Germline V lookup: CDR1 SGHVS, CDR2 FNYEAQ. The V end lost 1 base, the J end lost 1 base, and 10 bases lay between the germline ends. This CDR3 reads CASSLVYGTQETQYF. The DNA for the CDR3 is TGTGCCAGCAGCTTAGTTTACGGGACCCAAGAGACCCAGTACTTC.

This rearrangement joins TRBV19 to TRBJ2-1, with D perhaps matching TRBD1 or TRBD2 (5 bases each). The CDR3 has 16 amino acids. The V end was cut by 8 bases, the J end by 0 bases, with 17 bases between. CDR1 LNHDA and CDR2 SQIVND come from the germline V gene (reference sequence). The CDR3 reads CASSTGKGSSYNEQFF. For the CDR3, the DNA is TGTGCCAGTTCAACCGGGAAGGGGAGCTCCTACAATGAGCAGTTCTTC.

The chain carries TRBV7-9 and TRBJ2-7, with D maybe TRBD2 (6 bases). Trimming removed 6 bases at V and 2 bases at J, with 11 bases between. Germline V gene lookup returns CDR1 SEHNR and CDR2 FQNEAQ (reference sequence). This CDR3 is built from 13 residues. In DNA form, the CDR3 reads TGTGCCAGCAGGTTGGAGGGCCCCTACGAGCAGTACTTC. Amino acid sequence: CASRLEGPYEQYF.

In the case of this clone: At the DNA level, this CDR3 is encoded by other sequences in the same sample as well. The genes are TRBV7-9 and TRBJ1-1; D call uncertain. Trimming cost V 0 bases and J 3 bases, with 5 bases left between them. The CDR3 has 13 amino acids. CDR1 and CDR2 (germline): SEHNR, FQNEAQ (reference sequence). The CDR3 sequence: CASSLASHTEAFF. The CDR3 region has the DNA TGTGCCAGCAGCTTAGCGTCCCACACTGAAGCTTTCTTT. The full variable domain, rest sourced from reference TRBV7-9 and TRBJ1-1, is DTGVSQNPRHKITKRGQNVTFRCDPISEHNRLYWYRQTLGQGPEFLTYFQNEAQLEKSRLLSDRFSAERPKGSFSTLEIQRTEQGDSAMYLCASSLASHTEAFFGQGTRLTVV.

CDR3 sequence (DNA): TGCGCCAGCAGCCTAAGCGGGAGCGGTAGCACAGATACGCAGTATTTT. Translating gives CASSLSGSGSTDTQYF. The rearrangement joins TRBV4-1 to TRBJ2-3, with 8 nucleotides matching TRBD2. Germline CDR1 is MGHRA and CDR2 is YSYEKL. After removal of 4 bases from V and 0 bases from J, the junction contained 6 bases not matched to a gene. This CDR3 region has 16 residues.

The rearrangement links TRBV28 to TRBJ2-7; 9 bases fit TRBD2. J was trimmed by 6 bases and V by 5 bases; bases with no gene match: 14. Germline CDR1 reads MDHEN; CDR2 reads SYDVKM. The CDR3 length is 16 residues. The CDR3 bases are TGTGCCAGCAGTCCGCCGGTCTGGCGGGAGGGCCCCGAGCAGTACTTC. The encoded protein is CASSPPVWREGPEQYF.

The chain is built from TRBV5-4 and TRBJ1-1; D is unresolved. The length of the CDR3 is 11 residues. From germline, CDR1 is SGHNT and CDR2 YYREEE (reference sequence). V was clipped by 0 bases and J by 8 bases, with 5 bases between them. In DNA form, the CDR3 reads TGTGCCAGCAGCTTGGGGGCGGAAGCTTTCTTT. Translated, it gives CASSLGAEAFF.

This rearrangement joins TRBV2 to TRBJ2-7; 9 bases are shared with TRBD2. This CDR3 contains 14 residues. V gave up 4 bases and J gave up 5 bases; unmatched junction bases: 6. CDR1 SNHLY and CDR2 FYNNEI come from the germline V gene. CDR3: CASSGGLAFHEQYF. The CDR3 nucleotides read TGTGCCAGCAGTGGTGGACTAGCGTTCCACGAGCAGTACTTC.

This clone has just one count. Other DNA sequences within the sample encode an identical CDR3. J is TRBJ2-3 and V is TRBV7-2; 7 positions agree with TRBD1. The CDR3 has 14 amino acids. Germline CDR1 reads SGHTA; CDR2 reads FQGNSA. The ends lost 3 bases at V and 4 bases at J; junction bases unmatched: 4. The CDR3, as DNA: TGTGCCAGCAGCTTGGACAGGACAGCAGATACGCAGTATTTT. Translating gives CASSLDRTADTQYF.

This clone was seen only once. The chain recombines TRBV10-3 with TRBJ2-1; 9 bases agree with TRBD2. The CDR3 is made up of 15 amino acids. The V and J ends lost 6 bases and 6 bases, in that order; junction bases with no gene match: 9. Germline values: CDR1 ENHRY, CDR2 SYGVKD. The CDR3 nucleotides read TGTGCCATCAGGGAGGGGCGAGCGGGAGGCAATGAGCAGTTCTTC. It codes for CAIREGRAGGNEQFF.